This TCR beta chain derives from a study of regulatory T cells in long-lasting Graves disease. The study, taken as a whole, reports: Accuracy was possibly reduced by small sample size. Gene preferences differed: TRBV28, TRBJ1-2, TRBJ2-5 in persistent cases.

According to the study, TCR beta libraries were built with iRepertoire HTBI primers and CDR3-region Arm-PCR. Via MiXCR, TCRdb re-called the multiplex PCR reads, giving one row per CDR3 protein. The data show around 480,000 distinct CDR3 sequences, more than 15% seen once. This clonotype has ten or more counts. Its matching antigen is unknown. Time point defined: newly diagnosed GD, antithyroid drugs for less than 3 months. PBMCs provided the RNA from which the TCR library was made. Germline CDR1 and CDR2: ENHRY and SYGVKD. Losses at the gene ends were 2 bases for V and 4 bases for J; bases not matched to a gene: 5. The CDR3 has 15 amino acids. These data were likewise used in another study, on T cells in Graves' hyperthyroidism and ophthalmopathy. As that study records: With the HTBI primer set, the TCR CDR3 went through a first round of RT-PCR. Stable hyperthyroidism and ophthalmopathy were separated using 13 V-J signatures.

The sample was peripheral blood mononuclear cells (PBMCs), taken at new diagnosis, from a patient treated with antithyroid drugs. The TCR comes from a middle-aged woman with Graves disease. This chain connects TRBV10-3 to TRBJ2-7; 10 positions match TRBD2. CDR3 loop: CAISEQAGGLYEQYF. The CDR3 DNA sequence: TGTGCCATCAGTGAGCAAGCGGGGGGGCTTTACGAGCAGTACTTC.